This T cell receptor (beta chain) stems from a study of chemoradiotherapy in HPV16-positive cancers. Study-level findings and limits: In HPV16-positive patients, HPV-responsive T-cell expansion tracked better recurrence-free survival. Candidate HPV-specific clones and E7-related TCR motifs grew in tumor during treatment.

Samples were taken several times over chemoradiotherapy. Sequencing used immunoSEQ multiplex PCR; TCRdb keeps in-frame clones, though not all of them. The sample comprises more than 9,000 clones, roughly 81% of which are singletons, and 0.75% to 1% rests with the top ten. The CDR3 loop spans 11 amino acids. Germline V gene data show CDR1 as SGHTA and CDR2 as FQGNSA. Trimming took 5 bases from V and 4 from J, leaving 6 bases between them. On this clone: Its antigen is not known.

The gene calls are TRBV7-2 and TRBJ2-7; D is uncertain. Sample acquisition took place from a patient who underwent chemoradiotherapy. This receptor was identified in a human donor with HPV-associated anogenital cancer. The DNA of the CDR3 is TGTGCCAGCAGCCAAGCATACGAGCAGTACTTC. Protein: CASSQAYEQYF.